This TCR beta chain came from a study of regulatory T cells in long-lasting Graves disease. Study details: The antithyroid drugs taken by newly diagnosed Graves' patients had been used for under 3 months. Findings and caveats of the study: Whereas approximately 980 public clonotypes were shared by new patients, persistent patients shared more, at a few thousand.

This clonotype occurred many times. Its antigen is unidentified. For TCR beta, libraries came from iRepertoire HTBI primers and Arm-PCR of CDR3 regions. One entry per CDR3 protein, called by TCRdb with MiXCR from the multiplex PCR reads. The table has about 400,000 distinct CDR3 sequences, around 15% seen once. Described time point: newly diagnosed GD, antithyroid drugs for less than 3 months. RNA extracted from PBMCs served as the sequencing template. These sequences were also reported in another study, on T cells in Graves' hyperthyroidism and ophthalmopathy.

The source of this sequence is a woman aged 18-30 years with Graves disease. Sequenced material: peripheral blood mononuclear cells (PBMCs), taken at new diagnosis, from a patient treated with antithyroid drugs.

CDR3 loop: CSARDGTSGKQETQYF. CDR3 bases: TGCAGTGCTAGAGACGGGACTAGCGGGAAACAAGAGACCCAGTACTTC. V usage is TRBV20-1 and J usage is TRBJ2-5, with 13 bases identical to TRBD2. J was trimmed by 2 bases and V by 0 bases; bases with no gene match: 3. Looked up from germline, CDR1 is DFQATT and CDR2 is SNEGSKA (reference sequence). This CDR3 region has 16 residues.